A selection of T cell receptor beta chains follows, all from one sample in a study of metastatic and nonmetastatic thyroid tumors. Via MiXCR, TCRdb re-called the PCR reads. Of 89,000 or so clones in the sample, 7.5% to 9% were seen once. The specimen sequenced was blood. These receptors originate from a female donor with papillary thyroid cancer or a benign thyroid nodule (not recorded which). Some clones in this sample may be carry-over from other donors' samples. Each CDR3 is given with its conserved first and last residue. A D gene is named only where the DNA matches it firmly. Some rows have no size entry. The others give once, few or many, or a class for an expanded clone.

cdr3_nt,cdr3_aa,v_call,d_call,j_call,clone_size
TGTGCCAGCAGTCCAGCGTTTGGTAACTATGGCTACACCTTC,CASSPAFGNYGYTF,TRBV12-3/TRBV12-4,-,TRBJ1-2,few
TGCGCCAGCAGCCAGGCCGGGGGAGAGACCCAGTACTTC,CASSQAGGETQYF,TRBV4-1,-,TRBJ2-5,many
TGCGCCAGCAGCTTGGGAAGTACAGGGGTAGGGGAGACCCAGTACTTC,CASSLGSTGVGETQYF,TRBV5-1,TRBD1,TRBJ2-5,many
TGTGCCGGCAGCCCGGGACTAGTTGGCTACGAGCAGTACTTC,CAGSPGLVGYEQYF,TRBV9,TRBD2,TRBJ2-7,-
TGTGCCATCCGAGAAACGGGACAGCCTAATTCACCCCTCCACTTT,CAIRETGQPNSPLHF,TRBV10-3,TRBD1,TRBJ1-6,many
TGTGCCAGCAGCTTAGATTCCAGCGGGGGACCGCGGGAGACCCAGTACTTC,CASSLDSSGGPRETQYF,TRBV11-2,TRBD2,TRBJ2-5,few
TGTGCCAGCAGCCAAGCTAGCGGGGGGACGAGTTCCGAGCAGTACTTC,CASSQASGGTSSEQYF,TRBV3-1,TRBD2,TRBJ2-7,once
TGTGCCAGCAGCCAAGAAGCGGGAGATCCCTACAATGAGCAGTTCTTC,CASSQEAGDPYNEQFF,TRBV4-2,TRBD2,TRBJ2-1,few
TGCGCCAGCAGCTCTGGGACAGCCCAAGAGACCCAGTACTTC,CASSSGTAQETQYF,TRBV5-1,TRBD1,TRBJ2-5,many
TGCAGCGGCGGTAGGCAGGATTCCTACGAGCAGTACTTC,CSGGRQDSYEQYF,TRBV29-1,-,TRBJ2-7,many
TGTGCCAGCAGCCCCGGCCAGCCCCAGCATTTT,CASSPGQPQHF,TRBV7-9,-,TRBJ1-5,many
TGTGCCAGCAGCTCATGGGACGCCGGCTCCTATAATTCACCCCTCCACTTT,CASSSWDAGSYNSPLHF,TRBV5-4,-,TRBJ1-6,many
TGTGCCAGCAGTGATCTAGATCGTCTACGTTATGGCTACACCTTC,CASSDLDRLRYGYTF,TRBV6-1,-,TRBJ1-2,few
TGTGCCAGCAGCGTAGGCCCTGAGAAGGTACAGGGTAATTCACCCCTCCACTTC,CASSVGPEKVQGNSPLHF,TRBV9,-,TRBJ1-6,-
TGTGCAACAGGGGGATATAACTATGGCTACACCTTC,CATGGYNYGYTF,TRBV6-2/TRBV6-3,TRBD1,TRBJ1-2,many